Each of the 28 T cell receptor beta chains below was sequenced from the same sample in a study of lymphopenia after photon versus proton radiotherapy. Measured with immunoSEQ multiplex PCR; TCRdb has only the in-frame clones, and not every one. Of around 42,000 clones detected, 85% appear once; the ten largest clones hold 2.2%. This specimen was peripheral blood, taken from a patient treated with photon-based radiotherapy. The receptors originated from a man in his forties with gastric cancer.

The rearrangement uses TRBV5-1 and TRBJ2-5; D unclear. Germline values: CDR1 SGHRS, CDR2 YFSETQ. There are 14 residues in the CDR3. V lost 2 bases and J 5 bases, leaving 13 bases between the germline ends. CDR3 residues: CASSFSRAEETQYF. CDR3 DNA sequence: TGCGCCAGCAGCTTCTCACGGGCAGAGGAGACCCAGTACTTC.

Here the CDR3 reads CASSVEAGGTEAFF. The CDR3 DNA is TGTGCCAGCAGCGTAGAGGCAGGGGGCACTGAAGCTTTCTTT. The chain joins TRBV9 to TRBJ1-1; 7 bases align to TRBD1. This CDR3 region has 14 residues. Trimming removed 0 bases from V and 4 bases from J; junction bases left unmatched: 3. Germline V CDR1 and CDR2: SGDLS, YYNGEE.

The V and J genes are TRBV7-2 and TRBJ2-5; the D gene is possibly TRBD1 (5 bases). Trimming pared 8 bases from V and 0 bases from J, leaving 13 bases between. The CDR3 extends over 14 amino acids. Germline CDR1 SGHTA, CDR2 FQGNSA. CDR3 DNA sequence: TGTGCCAGCCTGCCGGACATTCACCAAGAGACCCAGTACTTC. Its protein product is CASLPDIHQETQYF. Full variable domain (missing parts from reference TRBV7-2 and TRBJ2-5): GAGVSQSPSNKVTEKGKDVELRCDPISGHTALYWYRQSLGQGLEFLIYFQGNSAPDKSGLPSDRFSAERTGGSVSTLTIQRTQQEDSAVYLCASLPDIHQETQYFGPGTRLLVL.

V and J are TRBV9 and TRBJ1-4; D remains ambiguous. V was trimmed by 0 bases and J by 5 bases, leaving 5 bases between them. Germline V gene lookup returns CDR1 SGDLS and CDR2 YYNGEE. This CDR3 comprises 13 residues. The CDR3 loop is CASSVDRNEKLFF. For the CDR3, the DNA is TGTGCCAGCAGCGTAGACCGGAATGAAAAACTGTTTTTT.

The rearrangement links TRBV5-1 to TRBJ1-5; no firm D call. CDR3 length: 15 amino acids. Trimming cost V 0 bases and J 2 bases, with 9 bases left between them. CDR1 is SGHRS, CDR2 YFSETQ, per germline. CDR3: CASSLGQEGNQPQHF. The DNA of the CDR3 is TGCGCCAGCAGCTTGGGTCAAGAAGGCAATCAGCCCCAGCATTTT.

The V and J genes are TRBV6-5 and TRBJ1-1, with 11 bases aligning to TRBD1. After removal of 4 bases from V and 3 bases from J, the junction contained 7 bases not matched to a gene. CDR3 length equals 16 residues. The V gene's germline CDR1 is MNHEY and CDR2 SVGAGI. The CDR3 DNA reads as TGTGCCAGCAGTTCGGACAGGGGGCGTATTTACACTGAAGCTTTCTTT. It codes for CASSSDRGRIYTEAFF.

The chain recombines TRBV5-3 with TRBJ2-4, with 8 bases aligning to TRBD1. TRBV5-3 falls under the ORF class, with uncertain function. The CDR3 totals 18 residues. V trimming: 4 bases; J trimming: 3 bases; junction bases outside the gene matches: 15. The DNA for the CDR3 is TGTGCCAGAAGCCTGACCAAACCGGGACAGGTACACAAAAACATTCAGTACTTC. It is translated as CARSLTKPGQVHKNIQYF.

The chain is built from TRBV11-2 and TRBJ2-5, with D perhaps matching TRBD1 (5 bases). Germline loops: CDR1 SGHAT, CDR2 FQNNGV. Trimming removed 5 bases from V and 5 bases from J, with 21 bases in between. This CDR3 is built from 16 residues. The CDR3 bases are TGTGCCAGCAGCCCTACTACTACTCGTCCAGGGGAGACCCAGTACTTC. The encoded protein is CASSPTTTRPGETQYF.

The V gene is TRBV7-2, the J gene TRBJ1-2, with D unresolved. Germline V CDR1 and CDR2: SGHTA, FQGNSA. The V and J ends lost 1 base and 2 bases respectively, with 8 bases between them. The CDR3 is made up of 14 amino acids. The CDR3 bases are TGTGCCAGCAGCTTAGATAAAGGGAACTATGGCTACACCTTC. Translating gives CASSLDKGNYGYTF.

The rearrangement links TRBV19 to TRBJ2-5; D is perhaps TRBD1 or TRBD2 (5 bases each). Germline V gives CDR1 LNHDA, CDR2 SQIVND (reference sequence). V was pared by 2 bases and J by 0 bases, with 7 bases between. CDR3 length equals 14 residues. The DNA for the CDR3 is TGTGCCAGTAGTATATGGGACGACCAAGAGACCCAGTACTTC. It is translated as CASSIWDDQETQYF.

Only a few counts were recorded for this clone. V is TRBV2 and J is TRBJ2-5; TRBD2 matches at 7 bases. The CDR3 is made up of 14 amino acids. Germline V gene sequence: CDR1 SNHLY, CDR2 FYNNEI. V shed 6 bases and J 3 bases; nucleotides not matched to a gene: 7. Here the CDR3 DNA reads TGTGCCAGCAGGGCCGGGACTACCAAAGAGACCCAGTACTTC. This encodes CASRAGTTKETQYF. The complete variable domain, with remaining parts taken from reference TRBV2 and TRBJ2-5, reads EPEVTQTPSHQVTQMGQEVILRCVPISNHLYFYWYRQILGQKVEFLVSFYNNEISEKSEIFDDQFSVERPDGSNFTLKIRSTKLEDSAMYFCASRAGTTKETQYFGPGTRLLVL.

The chain carries TRBV7-2 and TRBJ1-2; the D gene is possibly TRBD1 (5 bases). CDR1 is SGHTA, CDR2 FQGNSA, per germline. The CDR3 is 14 amino acids. V lost 5 bases to trimming and J lost 6 bases, with 16 bases between them. The CDR3 DNA reads as TGTGCCAGCAGCCAAGGGGTAGGGGCGGATGGCTACACCTTC. This encodes CASSQGVGADGYTF.

This chain uses TRBV7-8 with TRBJ1-5; the D gene is possibly TRBD1 (6 bases). V was clipped by 2 bases and J by 0 bases, with 11 bases between them. This CDR3 comprises 16 residues. Germline V lookup: CDR1 SGHVS, CDR2 FQNEAQ. CDR3 in amino acids: CASSLLGGLSNQPQHF. The CDR3 bases are TGTGCCAGCAGCTTATTGGGGGGGCTTAGCAATCAGCCCCAGCATTTT. Filled out from reference TRBV7-8 and TRBJ1-5, the complete variable domain reads GAGVSQSPRYKVAKRGQDVALRCDPISGHVSLFWYQQALGQGPEFLTYFQNEAQLDKSGLPSDRFFAERPEGSVSTLKIQRTQQEDSAVYLCASSLLGGLSNQPQHFGDGTRLSIL.

The rearrangement joins TRBV19 to TRBJ2-2; a possible D gene is TRBD1 (7 bases). V was trimmed by 4 bases and J by 4 bases, leaving 16 bases between them. In germline, CDR1 is LNHDA, CDR2 SQIVND (reference sequence). The CDR3 runs to 16 residues. The CDR3 bases are TGTGCCAGTAGTACGAACCCAGGGGGGAGCACCGGGGAGCTGTTTTTT. Translation gives CASSTNPGGSTGELFF.

To note about this clone: At one boundary the junction diverges from the germline segment, which might be a read error. The chain links TRBV7-2 to TRBJ2-4; either TRBD1 or TRBD2 may fit D (5 bases each). Germline V gene lookup returns CDR1 SGHTA and CDR2 FQGNSA. The CDR3 has 13 residues. CDR3 residues: CASSPGTGTPVDF. The CDR3 coding sequence is TGTGCCAGCAGCCCCGGGACCGGGACGCCGGTGGACTTC.

V usage is TRBV19 and J usage is TRBJ1-6; tentative D call: TRBD1 (5 bases). The V end was cut by 3 bases, the J end by 5 bases, with 8 bases between. There are 14 residues in the CDR3. Per germline, CDR1 LNHDA and CDR2 SQIVND (reference sequence). CDR3 amino acids: CASSIGTDNSPLHF. CDR3 coding DNA: TGTGCCAGTAGTATCGGGACGGATAATTCACCCCTCCACTTT. Full variable domain (rest looked up from reference TRBV19 and TRBJ1-6): DGGITQSPKYLFRKEGQNVTLSCEQNLNHDAMYWYRQDPGQGLRLIYYSQIVNDFQKGDIAEGYSVSREKKESFPLTVTSAQKNPTAFYLCASSIGTDNSPLHFGNGTRLTVT.

The chain recombines TRBV28 with TRBJ1-1, with a possible D match to TRBD1 (5 bases). This CDR3 is 14 amino acids long. Germline V gene sequence: CDR1 MDHEN, CDR2 SYDVKM. Between the trimmed V and J ends, which lost 4 bases and 6 bases, there was a span of 15 bases. CDR3 DNA sequence: TGTGCCAGCAGTTCTACGGGGGTACGCGCTGAAGCTTTCTTT. Translation gives CASSSTGVRAEAFF.

The chain carries TRBV6-5 and TRBJ2-7, with TRBD2 identical over 13 bases. V shed 5 bases and J 3 bases; nucleotides not matched to a gene: 1. The CDR3 is 14 amino acids. CDR1 is MNHEY, CDR2 SVGAGI, per germline. DNA for the CDR3: TGTGCCAGCAGTCGGACTAGCGGGGGCTACGAGCAGTACTTC. It translates to CASSRTSGGYEQYF.

The J gene is TRBJ1-3, the V gene TRBV7-9; D gene unclear. Germline V gene sequence: CDR1 SEHNR, CDR2 FQNEAQ (reference sequence). Deletions cut 5 bases from V and 4 bases from J, with 6 bases between. The CDR3 extends over 12 amino acids. CDR3 region: CASSVTGNTIYF. The DNA of the CDR3 is TGTGCCAGCAGCGTGACGGGAAACACCATATATTTT.

This clone was seen a few times. The V gene is TRBV11-1, the J gene TRBJ1-5; D might be TRBD1 (5 bases). Trimming took 5 bases from V and 2 from J, leaving 13 bases between them. Germline lookup yields CDR1 SGHAT and CDR2 FQDESV (reference sequence). CDR3 length equals 15 residues. This CDR3 reads CASSPGTSGNQPQHF. DNA for the CDR3: TGTGCCAGCAGCCCAGGGACTTCGGGCAATCAGCCCCAGCATTTT.

CDR3: CASSPKIRVGGETQYF. The CDR3 nucleotides are TGTGCCAGCAGCCCGAAGATTAGGGTCGGGGGGGAGACCCAGTACTTC. This chain joins TRBV7-9 and TRBJ2-5; 7 bases match TRBD2. Germline trimming cut 5 bases from V and 5 bases from J; bases unmatched to any gene: 14. Per germline, CDR1 SEHNR and CDR2 FQNEAQ (reference sequence). This CDR3 comprises 16 residues.

This sequence joins TRBV5-8 and TRBJ2-6; 10 bases align to TRBD1. With 4 bases clipped from V and 1 base from J, the junction kept 5 bases outside the gene matches. The CDR3 spans 17 residues. CDR1 and CDR2 (germline): SGHTS, YDEGEE. The CDR3 protein is CASSLRDRGSGANVLTF. The DNA for the CDR3 is TGTGCCAGCAGCCTCCGGGACAGGGGTTCTGGGGCCAACGTCCTGACTTTC.

This clone was observed a handful of times. This rearrangement joins TRBV25-1 to TRBJ2-2; 11 positions match TRBD1. The CDR3 covers 16 residues. V shed 5 bases, J shed 0 bases, and the junction held 2 bases outside the gene matches. Germline V CDR1 and CDR2: MGHDK, SYGVNS. DNA for the CDR3: TGTGCCAGCAGTTCGGGACAGGGGGCGAACACCGGGGAGCTGTTTTTT. Protein sequence: CASSSGQGANTGELFF.

The chain employs TRBV7-2 and TRBJ1-4; the D gene is possibly TRBD1 (5 bases). In germline, CDR1 is SGHTA, CDR2 FQGNSA. The CDR3 extends over 15 amino acids. The V gene lost 1 base and the J gene lost 4 bases, with 10 bases spanning the gap. The CDR3 reads CASSLGGRGNEKLFF. The CDR3, as DNA: TGTGCCAGCAGCTTAGGCGGTAGGGGTAATGAAAAACTGTTTTTT.

The V gene is TRBV2, the J gene TRBJ1-2; a possible D gene is TRBD1 (5 bases). Trimming took 7 bases from V and 0 from J, leaving 15 bases between them. The CDR3 totals 15 residues. Germline V gene data show CDR1 as SNHLY and CDR2 as FYNNEI. CDR3 amino acids: CASTPVPGPNYGYTF. CDR3 nucleotide sequence: TGTGCCAGCACCCCAGTTCCGGGACCTAACTATGGCTACACCTTC.

This clone occurred a few times. The V gene is TRBV30, the J gene TRBJ1-6; D uncertain. V was pared by 3 bases and J by 7 bases, with 7 bases between. CDR1 and CDR2 (germline): GTSNPN, SVGIG (reference sequence). This CDR3 comprises 12 residues. Written as DNA, the CDR3 is TGTGCCTGGAGGTACCCGAATTCACCCCTCCACTTT. Translation gives CAWRYPNSPLHF.

V is TRBV5-4 and J is TRBJ2-5, with 7 bases that match TRBD1. J lost 2 bases, V lost 4 bases, and 5 bases had no gene match. This CDR3 comprises 14 residues. Germline V CDR1 and CDR2: SGHNT, YYREEE (reference sequence). The CDR3 protein is CASSTMTGQETQYF. In DNA, the CDR3 is TGTGCCAGCAGCACGATGACAGGGCAAGAGACCCAGTACTTC.

As regards this clone: In the same sample, other DNA sequences code for this CDR3. The J gene is TRBJ1-5, the V gene TRBV7-2, with TRBD1 as a possible D gene (6 bases). Per germline, CDR1 SGHTA and CDR2 FQGNSA. The length of the CDR3 is 14 residues. V shed 5 bases and J shed 6 bases, with 14 bases lying between them. This CDR3 reads CASSRTGYGQPQHF. For the CDR3, the DNA is TGTGCCAGCAGCCGAACAGGGTACGGTCAGCCCCAGCATTTT.